Given below is one TCR beta chain in context. This clone is a singleton in its sample. Its antigen is still unknown. No clone much larger than this one lies a single base away; base qualities are absent. Reading from cysteine to phenylalanine, the CDR3 counts 14 amino acids. Only the CDR3 portion is preserved as DNA: 42 bases, with reading frame beginning at the first base. CDR1 and CDR2, per the germline V gene, are SGHVS and FNYEAQ. At the junction V is shortened by 4 bases and J by 6 bases, with 15 bases in between. Library preparation used the immunoSEQ multiplex PCR assay. The authors processed their data as follows. A statistical classification framework was developed to diagnose cytomegalovirus status using the catalog of TCR beta chain sequences. Sourced from immuneACCESS, this table was stored by TCRdb with only in-frame sequences that have V and J called. A share of the clones is absent; for the studies checked, an unresolved V gene accounts for under half, and the remainder has no known explanation. D and trimming come from the DNA, and the V and J calls and clone size come from that table. Across this sample there are 200,000 or so clones, with around nine tenths seen only once. In total, the top ten clones hold approximately 1% of the sample.

This sample is drawn from a study of cytomegalovirus exposure and HLA in healthy donors (dated by TCRdb to 2016 to 2017). Looking at the study overall: According to a later analysis, one platform produced both the approximately 110 validation repertoires and the roughly 640 repertoires of the first cohort. The study aimed to test whether cataloging public T cell receptors could reveal signatures of past pathogen exposure. A separate validation cohort of approximately 120 different subjects was used in addition to the roughly 670-subject first cohort. To predict cytomegalovirus infection status, the study brought together high-throughput TCR immunosequencing, statistical association of individual TCRs with disease status, and machine learning. Here is what the overall study found, with its caveats: A few of the identified cytomegalovirus-associated TCR beta chains were confirmed in vitro to be specific for cytomegalovirus antigens. The study listed 164 TCR beta chains as associated with cytomegalovirus. While some public TCRs were present in many individuals, most TCR sequences turned up only very rarely across donors. Subsequent analysis determined that TCRs grouped into clusters in the first cohort also showed a tendency toward co-occurrence across the 90 to 150 validation repertoires, and 90% to 95% of cluster scores exceeded 0. Cytomegalovirus status was reported to be diagnosed by the classifier with high specificity and sensitivity in both the original and validation cohorts. The validation cohort had no HLA typing available for a later analysis, so co-occurrence within that cohort was assessed over all 130 or so repertoires. It was suggested by the authors that the approach could potentially be generalized to other disease states and immunological phenotypes.

The donors belonged to the validation cohort of about 110 subjects, which was separate from the approximately 700-subject first cohort. Recombination linked TRBV7-6 to TRBJ1-1; the D gene is perhaps TRBD1, from 6 matching bases. Input material: PBMCs. This TCR was recovered from a woman younger than 35 in good health and CMV-seronegative. The CDR3 sequence is CASSSRLQGAEAFF. The bases read TGTGCCAGCAGCTCAAGGCTACAGGGCGCTGAAGCTTTCTTT.